This T cell receptor beta chain stems from a study of cytomegalovirus exposure and HLA in healthy donors. The germline CDR1 and CDR2 sequences are DFQATT and SNEGSKA (reference sequence). The germline V and J ends were trimmed by 4 bases and 4 bases, with 7 bases remaining between them. This CDR3 has 11 residues. Researchers ran the PCR with 60 Vbeta and 13 Jbeta primers. The protocol was immunoSEQ multiplex PCR, while the TCRdb copy is restricted to in-frame clones and leaves out a portion. The sample holds about 76,000 clones; around three quarters are singletons and the top ten take 2% to 3%. The sequence derives from a man younger than 40 in good health and CMV-seronegative. The specimen was PBMCs. V and J are TRBV20-1 and TRBJ2-5; a possible D gene is TRBD1 (6 bases). The CDR3 sequence: CSATRGETQYF. As DNA, the CDR3 is TGCAGTGCTACCAGGGGAGAGACCCAGTACTTC.